What follows are 12 T cell receptor beta chains derived from one specimen sequenced in a study of OX40 agonist ivuxolimab in advanced cancers. Libraries were prepared by immunoSEQ multiplex PCR; TCRdb keeps only in-frame clonotypes and omits some of them. The repertoire includes more than 65,000 clones, approximately 86% of them detected once, and 5.9% sits in the top ten. This specimen was CD4+ or CD8+ T cells sorted from blood, taken in a trial of the OX40 agonist ivuxolimab. These receptors all stem from an adult with an advanced solid tumor such as melanoma, head and neck, liver or kidney cancer.

This rearrangement joins TRBV6-1 to TRBJ2-3; unclear D gene. Per germline, CDR1 MNHNS and CDR2 SASEGT. The CDR3 length is 14 residues. With 1 base removed from V and 4 bases from J, the gap between germline ends came to 9 bases. The CDR3 sequence is CASSEEPTPDTQYF. As DNA, the CDR3 is TGTGCCAGCAGTGAAGAGCCAACCCCAGATACGCAGTATTTT.

The rearrangement joins TRBV19 to TRBJ2-2; D uncertain. V lost 5 bases and J lost 2, with 15 bases in between. CDR3 length: 16 amino acids. Germline V gives CDR1 LNHDA, CDR2 SQIVND (reference sequence). CDR3 region: CASSQTQAINTGELFF. DNA of the CDR3: TGTGCCAGTAGTCAGACGCAGGCGATAAACACCGGGGAGCTGTTTTTT.

CDR3 loop: CASSFGGDTQYF. The DNA of the CDR3 is TGTGCCAGCAGCTTCGGCGGAGATACGCAGTATTTT. V usage is TRBV5-6 and J usage is TRBJ2-3, with D uncertain. This CDR3 has 12 amino acids. The V gene lost 2 bases and the J gene lost 5 bases, with 6 bases spanning the gap. Looked up from germline, CDR1 is SGHDT and CDR2 is YYEEEE.

The rearrangement links TRBV4-2 to TRBJ2-1, with 12 bases aligning to TRBD2. CDR3 length: 15 residues. V was pared by 4 bases and J by 4 bases, with 2 bases of the junction left unmatched. Per the germline V gene, CDR1 is LGHNA and CDR2 is YNFKEQ. The CDR3 coding sequence is TGTGCCAGCAGCCCTGGACTAGCGGGGTACAATGAGCAGTTCTTC. Protein product: CASSPGLAGYNEQFF.

V and J are TRBV4-3 and TRBJ2-1; 9 positions match TRBD1. The CDR3 extends over 16 amino acids. Trimming cost V 4 bases and J 2 bases; bases outside gene matches: 6. Germline V gene data show CDR1 as LGHNA and CDR2 as YSLEER. The CDR3 reads CASSLNRDRAYNEQFF. Here the CDR3 DNA reads TGCGCCAGCAGCCTGAACCGGGACAGGGCCTACAATGAGCAGTTCTTC.

The V gene is TRBV30, the J gene TRBJ2-2, with TRBD1 identical over 12 bases. Per germline, CDR1 GTSNPN and CDR2 SVGIG (reference sequence). The CDR3 covers 14 residues. The V and J ends lost 4 bases and 7 bases, in that order; junction bases with no gene match: 4. In nucleotides, the CDR3 is TGTGCCTGGACCGGGACAGGGGGCCACGGGGAGCTGTTTTTT. Its protein product is CAWTGTGGHGELFF.

A few counts support this clone. This chain joins TRBV7-9 and TRBJ1-1; D possibly corresponds to TRBD1 (5 bases). Germline V gives CDR1 SEHNR, CDR2 FQNEAQ (reference sequence). The V and J ends lost 6 bases and 5 bases respectively, with 22 bases between them. There are 16 residues in the CDR3. CDR3 DNA: TGTGCCAGCAGTAAGCAGGCAGGGTATTTGTTGACTGAAGCTTTCTTT. It specifies CASSKQAGYLLTEAFF.

This chain connects TRBV10-3 to TRBJ1-2; D perhaps matches TRBD1 (6 bases). V was clipped by 10 bases and J by 2 bases, with 11 bases between them. Germline loops: CDR1 ENHRY, CDR2 SYGVKD. The CDR3 length is 12 residues. This CDR3 reads CATQGSNYGYTF. CDR3 in DNA: TGTGCCACCCAGGGGTCCAACTATGGCTACACCTTC.

Only one count was recorded for this clone. The V call is TRBV5-8, the J call TRBJ1-4; D unclear. V lost 4 bases and J 8 bases, leaving 18 bases between the germline ends. Germline loops: CDR1 SGHTS, CDR2 YDEGEE. The CDR3 runs to 15 residues. The CDR3 coding sequence is TGTGCCAGCAGCCCAAATCGAATACGACAAGAAAAACTGTTTTTT. As protein: CASSPNRIRQEKLFF.

This clone was found once. The V call is TRBV6-5, the J call TRBJ1-2; TRBD1 might be the D (5 bases). The germline gives CDR1 MNHEY, CDR2 SVGAGI. Trimming removed 3 bases at V and 4 bases at J, with 9 bases between. This CDR3 is 13 amino acids long. CDR3 bases: TGTGCCAGCAGTTATACGGACACCTATGGCTACACCTTC. It yields the protein CASSYTDTYGYTF.

This clone was observed a few times. The chain is built from TRBV29-1 and TRBJ1-1; weak D call: TRBD1 (5 bases). The CDR3 has 12 residues. Germline V gene lookup returns CDR1 SQVTM and CDR2 ANQGSEA. V was trimmed by 1 base and J by 9 bases, leaving 12 bases between them. CDR3 residues: CSVEAMGRQAFF. DNA for the CDR3: TGCAGCGTTGAAGCCATGGGGCGACAAGCTTTCTTT.

The sample holds one count of this clone. The rearrangement joins TRBV19 to TRBJ2-2; D is perhaps TRBD1 (5 bases). V lost 7 bases and J lost 4, with 13 bases in between. Per germline, CDR1 LNHDA and CDR2 SQIVND (reference sequence). This CDR3 comprises 14 residues. The CDR3, as DNA: TGTGCCAGTAAGGGGCCTTCATTCACCGGGGAGCTGTTTTTT. Translation gives CASKGPSFTGELFF.